This T cell receptor (beta chain) was sequenced for a study of blood T cell repertoires in COVID-19. The overall study: The origin of the acute and convalescent COVID-19 samples was the United States, Italy and Spain. PBMCs, B-cell-depleted T cells, or T cells provided the cDNA or gDNA that made up the material.

As originally analysed: Scientists estimated how many nucleated cells there were by amplifying reference gene primers. This table comes from immunoSEQ multiplex PCR, and its TCRdb copy is limited to in-frame clones, with some not included. That table gives V, J and clone size, and the DNA gave D and trimming. The sample lists under 65,000 clones; about 85% were seen once. V gave up 6 bases and J gave up 2 bases, with 11 bases separating them. The length of the CDR3 is 13 residues. The germline CDR1 and CDR2 sequences are KGHSH and LQKENI. Enrolment of Seattle patients took place during active infection, and they were followed longitudinally.

This sequence originates from an elderly woman with COVID-19, enrolled during active disease. The rearrangement joins TRBV18 to TRBJ2-7; a weak D match, TRBD2 (6 bases). The source material was peripheral blood. The CDR3 loop is CASSSGGPYEQYF. DNA for the CDR3: TGTGCCAGCTCGTCCGGGGGTCCCTACGAGCAGTACTTC.